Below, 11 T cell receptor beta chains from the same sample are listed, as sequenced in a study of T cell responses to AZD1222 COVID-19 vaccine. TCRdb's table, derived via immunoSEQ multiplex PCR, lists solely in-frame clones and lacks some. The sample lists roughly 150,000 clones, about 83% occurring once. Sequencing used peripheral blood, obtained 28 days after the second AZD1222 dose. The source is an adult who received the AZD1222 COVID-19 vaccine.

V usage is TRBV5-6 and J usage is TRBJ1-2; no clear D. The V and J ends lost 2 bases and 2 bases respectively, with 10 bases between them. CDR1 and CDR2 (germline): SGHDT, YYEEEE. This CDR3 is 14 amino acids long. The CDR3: CASSLSTANYGYTF. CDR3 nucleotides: TGTGCCAGCAGCTTATCTACCGCGAACTATGGCTACACCTTC.

CDR3: CASSLLGGYTF. The CDR3 DNA reads as TGTGCCAGCAGTCTCCTGGGAGGCTACACCTTC. V is TRBV3-1 (or the pseudogene TRBV3-2) and J is TRBJ1-2; D is unclear. V dropped 6 bases and J dropped 8 bases, with 10 bases sitting between them. Germline V lookup: CDR1 LGHDT, CDR2 YNNKEL (reference sequence). This CDR3 contains 11 residues.

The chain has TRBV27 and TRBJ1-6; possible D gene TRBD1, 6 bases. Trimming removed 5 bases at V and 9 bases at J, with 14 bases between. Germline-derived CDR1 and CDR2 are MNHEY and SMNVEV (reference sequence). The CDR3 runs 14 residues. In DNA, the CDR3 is TGTGCCAGCAGTATTACCCCAGGGGTTTCACCCCTCCACTTT. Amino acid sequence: CASSITPGVSPLHF.

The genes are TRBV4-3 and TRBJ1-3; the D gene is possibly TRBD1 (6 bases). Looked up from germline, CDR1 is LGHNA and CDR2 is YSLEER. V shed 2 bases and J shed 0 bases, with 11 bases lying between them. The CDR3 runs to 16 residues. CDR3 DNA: TGCGCCAGCAGCCAACAGGGACACCTCTCTGGAAACACCATATATTTT. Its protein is CASSQQGHLSGNTIYF.

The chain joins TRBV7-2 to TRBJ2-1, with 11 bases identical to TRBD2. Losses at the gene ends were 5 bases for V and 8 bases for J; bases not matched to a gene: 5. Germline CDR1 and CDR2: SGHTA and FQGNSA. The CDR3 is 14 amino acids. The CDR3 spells CASSKGLAVDEQFF. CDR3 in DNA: TGTGCCAGCAGCAAGGGACTAGCGGTCGATGAGCAGTTCTTC.

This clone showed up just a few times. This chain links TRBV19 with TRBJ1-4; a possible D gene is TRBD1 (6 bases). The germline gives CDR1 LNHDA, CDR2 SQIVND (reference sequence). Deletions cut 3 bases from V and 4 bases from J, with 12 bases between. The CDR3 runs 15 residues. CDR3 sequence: CASSIQGTLNEKLFF. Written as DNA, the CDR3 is TGTGCCAGTAGTATCCAGGGGACGCTTAATGAAAAACTGTTTTTT. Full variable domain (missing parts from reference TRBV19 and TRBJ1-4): DGGITQSPKYLFRKEGQNVTLSCEQNLNHDAMYWYRQDPGQGLRLIYYSQIVNDFQKGDIAEGYSVSREKKESFPLTVTSAQKNPTAFYLCASSIQGTLNEKLFFGSGTQLSVL.

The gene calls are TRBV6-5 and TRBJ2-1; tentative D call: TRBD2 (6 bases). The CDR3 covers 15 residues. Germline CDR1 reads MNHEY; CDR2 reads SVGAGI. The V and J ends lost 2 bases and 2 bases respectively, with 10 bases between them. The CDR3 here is CASSYGVAAYNEQFF. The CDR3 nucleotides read TGTGCCAGCAGTTACGGGGTAGCGGCCTACAATGAGCAGTTCTTC.

The CDR3 reads CAWSRDRGAEQFF. CDR3 nucleotides: TGTGCCTGGAGTCGGGACCGGGGGGCCGAGCAGTTCTTC. The chain employs TRBV30 and TRBJ2-1, with TRBD2 as a possible D gene (7 bases). The V and J ends lost 2 bases and 10 bases respectively, with 15 bases between them. The CDR3 loop spans 13 amino acids. The germline V gene encodes CDR1 GTSNPN and CDR2 SVGIG (reference sequence).

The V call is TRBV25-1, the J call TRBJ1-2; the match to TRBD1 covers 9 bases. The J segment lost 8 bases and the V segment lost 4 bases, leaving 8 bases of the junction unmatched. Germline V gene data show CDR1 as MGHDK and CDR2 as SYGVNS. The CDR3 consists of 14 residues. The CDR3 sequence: CASSGSGTGQGYTF. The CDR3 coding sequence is TGTGCCAGCAGTGGGAGCGGGACAGGGCAGGGCTACACCTTC.

For the CDR3, the DNA is TGTGCCAGCAGGGGACTAGCGGGGATCCCTATCGATACGCAGTATTTT. Amino acids: CASRGLAGIPIDTQYF. The rearrangement uses TRBV2 and TRBJ2-3, with 13 bases that match TRBD2. There are 16 residues in the CDR3. The trim removed 6 bases at V and 6 bases at J, leaving 9 bases unmatched. Germline V CDR1 and CDR2: SNHLY, FYNNEI.

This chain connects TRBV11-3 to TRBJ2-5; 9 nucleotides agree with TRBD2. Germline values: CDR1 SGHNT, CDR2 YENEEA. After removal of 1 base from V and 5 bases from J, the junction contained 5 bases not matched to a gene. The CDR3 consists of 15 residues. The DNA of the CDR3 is TGTGCCAGCAGCTTAGGAGGCCTAGCGGGGGAGACCCAGTACTTC. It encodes CASSLGGLAGETQYF.